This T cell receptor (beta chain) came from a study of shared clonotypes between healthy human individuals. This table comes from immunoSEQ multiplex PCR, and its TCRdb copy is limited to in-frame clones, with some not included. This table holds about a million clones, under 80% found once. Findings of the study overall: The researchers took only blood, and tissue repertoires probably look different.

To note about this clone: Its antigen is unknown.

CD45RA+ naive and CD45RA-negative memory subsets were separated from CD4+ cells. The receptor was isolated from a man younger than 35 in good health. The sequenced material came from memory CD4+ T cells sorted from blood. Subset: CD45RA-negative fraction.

CDR3 protein: CASPDGAFCEKLFF. The CDR3 bases are TGCGCCAGCCCAGACGGCGCATTTTGTGAAAAACTGTTTTTT. The chain joins TRBV23-1 to TRBJ1-4; unclear D gene. TRBV23-1 is an open reading frame whose function is uncertain. V lost 8 bases to trimming and J lost 7 bases, with 17 bases between them. The CDR3 has 14 amino acids.